This TCR beta chain appears in the sequencing data of a study of T-cell reconstitution after alpha-beta-depleted transplantation in children (dated by TCRdb to the mid-2010s). In the study overall: T-cell immune reconstitution after TCRalphabeta/CD19-depleted allogeneic hematopoietic cell transplantation in children was quantitatively tracked in the study by means of TCR repertoire profiling. What the work shows at the level of the full study, not this receptor alone: The apparently early recovery of alphabetaT-cell counts about two months after transplant reportedly depended on only several hundred rapidly expanded clones that came from non-depleted graft cells. The high TCRbeta diversity at day 60 in some patients was ascribed to recipient T cells and intrathymic progenitors that had survived conditioning. Over the following months the frequencies of hyperexpanded clones went down, and after one year T-cell counts and TCRbeta diversity were mostly credited to newly produced T cells.

This clonotype has at least ten counts. It has no known antigen specificity. Within one base of it there is no much larger clone, and no base qualities were kept. CDR1 and CDR2, per the germline V gene, are MNHEY and SVGEGT. Including the terminal cysteine and phenylalanine, the CDR3 comprises 14 residues. Only the CDR3 DNA stays, 42 bases, in frame from base 1. V drops 7 bases and J drops 0 bases, leaving 7 bases in between. Library generation was performed with PCR. Sequenced using an Illumina HiSeq 2500. TCR library preparation used molecular barcoding, with unique molecular identifiers applied to normalize quantification of the TCRbeta repertoire. In-frame beta chains were kept once TCRdb had trimmed the public reads at Q25 with fastp and called clones with MiXCR. Every entry covers one CDR3 protein and lists the most common genes and DNA from its rows. The sample table holds 600,000 to 700,000 distinct CDR3 sequences, of which around 14% were seen once. The top ten clonotypes cover around 0.79% of the sample.

This specimen's treatment or condition label, per the study, means: allogeneic hematopoietic cell transplantation with graft depleted of TCRalphabeta T cells and CD19 B cells. The children who served as transplant recipients had been given grafts of TCRalphabeta/CD19-depleted allogeneic hematopoietic cells. The sequencing used PBMCs, collected before TCRalphabeta/CD19-depleted stem cell transplant. The chain employs TRBV6-2 or TRBV6-3 and TRBJ2-6; the D segment cannot be called with confidence. The source is a girl aged 2 to 9 with congenital amegakaryocytic thrombocytopenia, due to receive a stem cell transplant. The DNA reads TGTGCCAGCACGCCAGCCTCTGGGGCCAACGTCCTGACTTTC. This encodes CASTPASGANVLTF.